This T cell receptor beta chain was recovered during a study of identical twins. TCRdb reprocessed the 5' RACE reads with MiXCR, giving one entry per CDR3 protein. The data show approximately 250,000 distinct CDR3 sequences, approximately 7.1% seen once. The CDR3 is 15 residues long. The V end lost 2 bases, the J end lost 6 bases, and 14 bases lay between the germline ends. Looked up from germline, CDR1 is LGHNA and CDR2 is YNFKEQ. The same sample was also used in a study of T cells expressing NK-cell markers.

This clonotype was sampled from a woman aged 18-29 years in good health. Specimen: CD8+ T cells sorted from blood. The chain carries TRBV4-2 and TRBJ2-1, with D unresolved. The CDR3 is CASSQLDITTNEQFF. The DNA for the CDR3 is TGTGCCAGCAGCCAATTAGATATAACCACCAATGAGCAGTTCTTC.